This is a list of T cell receptor beta chains from one sample in a study of read filtering for tumor transcriptome and immune sequencing. TCRdb independently ran MiXCR on the reads; one entry per CDR3 protein. The data hold around 38,000 distinct CDR3 sequences, with roughly an eighth observed a single time. Sequenced sample: a population of CD138-negative cells sorted from bone marrow. The source of these receptors is a donor older than 35 with multiple myeloma. The CDR3 runs from the conserved cysteine through the conserved F or W. The D gene is left open where the match is weak. Some rows mark clone size as missing; the rest say once, few, many or name a class of expanded clone.

D gene	clone size	V gene	J gene	CDR3 protein	CDR3 DNA
TRBD1	many	TRBV27	TRBJ1-5	CASSSGTGGFQPQHF	TGTGCCAGCAGTTCCGGGACAGGGGGCTTTCAGCCCCAGCATTTT
-	large	TRBV6-4	TRBJ2-1	CASTSSYEQFF	TGTGCCAGCACGTCGAGTTATGAGCAGTTCTTC
TRBD2	many	TRBV9	TRBJ2-7	CASSAGLAGFHEQYF	TGTGCCAGCAGCGCAGGACTAGCGGGTTTTCACGAGCAGTACTTC
-	many	TRBV6-1	TRBJ1-1	CASRLDRFESTEAFF	TGTGCCAGCAGGCTGGACAGATTCGAGTCCACTGAAGCTTTCTTT
-	many	TRBV7-3	TRBJ2-7	CASSRPGAYEQYF	TGTGCCAGCAGCCGCCCGGGTGCTTACGAGCAGTACTTC
-	many	TRBV6-4	TRBJ2-2	CASSGEGNTGELFF	TGTGCCAGTTCGGGAGAGGGGAACACCGGGGAGCTGTTTTTT
-	many	TRBV20-1	TRBJ1-5	CSAKLPDHESNQPQHF	TGCAGTGCTAAGCTTCCGGACCATGAGAGCAATCAGCCCCAGCATTTT
-	-	TRBV7-3	TRBJ1-1	CASSLSGNAAEAFF	TGTGCCAGCAGCTTAAGTGGAAATGCGGCTGAAGCTTTCTTT
-	many	TRBV25-1	TRBJ2-5	CASSAGQTRSHAFKTQYF	TGTGCCAGCAGTGCAGGACAGACTAGAAGCCACGCGTTCAAGACCCAGTACTTC
-	few	TRBV29-1	TRBJ2-2	CSVVFFGEPFF	TGCAGCGTTGTTTTTTTCGGGGAGCCGTTTTTT
-	many	TRBV20-1	TRBJ2-7	CSAHYTLSYEQYF	TGCAGTGCTCATTACACCCTCTCCTACGAGCAGTACTTC
-	few	TRBV28	TRBJ2-7	CASSVRGPSSYEQYF	TGTGCCAGCAGTGTCCGCGGGCCCAGCTCCTACGAGCAGTACTTC
TRBD2	many	TRBV12-3/TRBV12-4	TRBJ2-3	CASRPGTSGRADTQYF	TGTGCCAGCAGGCCCGGGACTAGCGGGAGGGCAGATACGCAGTATTTT
TRBD2	-	TRBV6-4	TRBJ2-1	CASSARSSGQSSYNEQFF	TGTGCCAGCAGTGCCCGATCTAGCGGTCAAAGCTCCTACAATGAGCAGTTCTTC
TRBD1	many	TRBV5-1	TRBJ2-7	CASSAGQGTFYEQYF	TGCGCCAGCAGCGCCGGACAGGGTACCTTCTACGAGCAGTACTTC
TRBD2	-	TRBV5-1	TRBJ2-1	CAGSLIGGRWNEQFF	TGCGCTGGCAGCTTGATCGGCGGGAGGTGGAATGAGCAGTTCTTC
-	many	TRBV4-2	TRBJ1-2	CASSQDETVSNYGYTF	TGTGCCAGCAGCCAAGACGAGACAGTTTCTAACTATGGCTACACCTTC
TRBD1	-	TRBV28	TRBJ2-7	CASREGQVRGEQYF	TGTGCCAGCAGGGAGGGACAGGTCCGTGGAGAGCAGTACTTC
-	many	TRBV12-3/TRBV12-4	TRBJ2-7	CASSRGTAYYEQYF	TGTGCCAGCAGTCGGGGGACAGCTTACTACGAGCAGTACTTC
-	many	TRBV30	TRBJ2-1	CARDQRASYNEQFF	TGTGCCCGGGATCAGCGGGCGAGCTACAATGAGCAGTTCTTC
-	few	TRBV4-1	TRBJ1-1	CASSQVGSLREAFF	TGCGCCAGCAGCCAAGTCGGGAGCCTACGTGAAGCTTTCTTT
-	many	TRBV29-1	TRBJ2-7	CSAKRTESSYEQYF	TGCAGCGCGAAAAGGACAGAAAGCTCCTACGAGCAGTACTTC